A selection of T cell receptor beta chains follows, all from one sample in a study of response to subunit inactivated influenza vaccine. One entry per CDR3 protein, called by TCRdb with MiXCR from the RT-PCR reads. Among about 190,000 distinct CDR3 sequences listed, approximately 14% were seen once. The sequencing here drew on CD8+ T cells sorted from PBMCs, taken 5 to 6 days after vaccination. The origin of the receptors is a man in his fifties who received an inactivated influenza vaccine. Both conserved end residues are trimmed from each CDR3. The D gene is left open where the match is weak.

ASSWGQGALGVTEAF	TRBV12-3/TRBV12-4	TRBJ1-1	15	TRBD1
SAQGLAGGLYEQY	TRBV20-1	TRBJ2-7	13	TRBD2
ASRNGFTEAF	TRBV12-3/TRBV12-4	TRBJ1-1	10	-
ASSLIQGVKSGELF	TRBV7-9	TRBJ2-2	14	-
CARDVPAGGVPDTQY	TRBV20-1	TRBJ2-3	15	TRBD2
ASSRRLDQADTQY	TRBV3-1	TRBJ2-3	13	-
ASSAAPYEQY	TRBV7-9	TRBJ2-7	10	-
ASSAERQPTYEQY	TRBV7-9	TRBJ2-7	13	-
ASTPYLTEGQSSSYEQY	TRBV11-1	TRBJ2-7	17	-
ATSRDQGGSPLH	TRBV15	TRBJ1-6	12	-
ASSPRAAGGPSYEQY	TRBV7-8	TRBJ2-7	15	TRBD2
ASSLKWERTGELF	TRBV12-3/TRBV12-4	TRBJ2-2	13	-
SVTGLAGIDEQF	TRBV29-1	TRBJ2-1	12	TRBD2
ASSHAPYRSYGYT	TRBV6-2/TRBV6-3	TRBJ1-2	13	-
SARGALYHEQF	TRBV29-1	TRBJ2-1	11	-
ASTQPGADTQY	TRBV27	TRBJ2-3	11	-
ASSLIAGVPYNEQF	TRBV7-9	TRBJ2-1	14	TRBD2
ASSLVGLATNEKLF	TRBV11-2	TRBJ1-4	14	-
SAWDQLGEQF	TRBV20-1	TRBJ2-1	10	-
ASSEWTRVGYTQY	TRBV25-1	TRBJ2-3	13	-
ASSSKIKGDTQY	TRBV5-1	TRBJ2-3	12	-
ASSFIRYEQY	TRBV28	TRBJ2-7	10	-
AISTTENTEAF	TRBV10-3	TRBJ1-1	11	-
ASSISGAGREQF	TRBV19	TRBJ2-1	12	-
ASSLGGGSEQY	TRBV12-3/TRBV12-4	TRBJ2-7	11	-
ASSPESLAGNTDTQY	TRBV4-2	TRBJ2-3	15	TRBD2
ASSWTGVGGETQY	TRBV5-5	TRBJ2-5	13	TRBD1
ASSPLIRGGELF	TRBV27	TRBJ2-2	12	-
ASSQDWGGTYEQY	TRBV4-3	TRBJ2-7	13	TRBD2
ASSQGDLINTEAF	TRBV4-2	TRBJ1-1	13	-
ASSFRLGGKGNEQF	TRBV7-9	TRBJ2-1	14	-
ASSLGDSYAGELF	TRBV5-5	TRBJ2-2	13	TRBD1
ASSYSWDSSYEQY	TRBV6-5	TRBJ2-7	13	TRBD1
AWRNPLTAYEQY	TRBV30	TRBJ2-7	12	-
ASSQVQPGLAWIDTDAQY	TRBV4-2	TRBJ2-3	18	TRBD2
ASSENPSGETQY	TRBV10-2	TRBJ2-5	12	-
ASSEDSSYGYT	TRBV14	TRBJ1-2	11	-
SARERGGNEQF	TRBV20-1	TRBJ2-1	11	-
SVESTSTDTQY	TRBV29-1	TRBJ2-3	11	-
ASSPVGGNYGYT	TRBV6-1	TRBJ1-2	12	-
ASSAPGGEETQY	TRBV7-9	TRBJ2-5	12	-
ASGPGTEVGKLF	TRBV28	TRBJ1-4	12	TRBD1
ASSLSISGRADRDNEQF	TRBV11-2	TRBJ2-1	17	TRBD2
ASSYPGTSDYEQY	TRBV2	TRBJ2-7	13	TRBD2
ASSAGGGQF	TRBV7-8	TRBJ2-1	9	TRBD2
ASSTGDEQF	TRBV6-6	TRBJ2-1	9	TRBD1
ASSPTGGNYGYT	TRBV12-3/TRBV12-4	TRBJ1-2	12	-
ASSPSLSAGELF	TRBV7-9	TRBJ2-2	12	-
ASSLIGGPYNEQF	TRBV11-2	TRBJ2-1	13	-
ASSLERAEETQY	TRBV11-2	TRBJ2-5	12	-
ASSFVLTYEQY	TRBV12-3/TRBV12-4	TRBJ2-7	11	-
AITEGQPYEQY	TRBV10-3	TRBJ2-7	11	-
ASSPTWEETQY	TRBV7-9	TRBJ2-5	11	-
SGRILAGSQANYGYT	TRBV20-1	TRBJ1-2	15	-
ASREGETQY	TRBV7-9	TRBJ2-5	9	-
ASSPTGTGGEQY	TRBV5-1	TRBJ2-7	12	TRBD1